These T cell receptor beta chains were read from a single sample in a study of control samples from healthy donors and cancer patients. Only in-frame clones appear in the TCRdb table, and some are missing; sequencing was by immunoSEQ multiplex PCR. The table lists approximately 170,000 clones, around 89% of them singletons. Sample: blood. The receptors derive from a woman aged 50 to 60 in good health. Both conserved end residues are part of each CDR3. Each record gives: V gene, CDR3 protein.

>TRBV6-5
CASRPTGAGNTIYF
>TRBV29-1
CSVASAGGYTF
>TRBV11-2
CASSSRTGGGSPLHF
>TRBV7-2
CASSGLAGGPDTQYF
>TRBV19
CASSDYTGSGYTF
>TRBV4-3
CASSQGQGGEKLFF
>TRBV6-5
CASRDPTPGNEQFF
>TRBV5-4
CASSLAGGDGYTF
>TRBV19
CASSISQGNEQYF
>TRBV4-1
CASSPGRTSGGSTDTQYF
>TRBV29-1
CSVRGHPDSDGYTF
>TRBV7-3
CASSRGRNTEAFF
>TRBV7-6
CASSSSGGQSYEQYF
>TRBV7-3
CASSQNTRAPLHF
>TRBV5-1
CASSSGNPGANVLTF
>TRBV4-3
CASSQDLGRGDTQYF
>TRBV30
CAWTRNHRVDSYTF
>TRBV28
CASSTGTGAGDGGYTF
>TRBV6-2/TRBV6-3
CASSFSGGRGYTF
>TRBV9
CASGSGSVKEQFF
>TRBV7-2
CASSLGRGSQISGYTF
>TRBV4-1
CASSPGTVKNIQYF
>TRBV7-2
CASSLRRGDVETQYF
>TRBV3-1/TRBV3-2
CASSPGTYNYGYTF
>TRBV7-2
CASSLAGSSPLHF
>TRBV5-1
CASSSGLAGSEQYF
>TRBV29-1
CSVVPGVINEQYF
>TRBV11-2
CASSQYGGSRTYEQYF
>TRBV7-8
CASSLARQPGNTIYF
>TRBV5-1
CASSLDPTGGYDGYTF
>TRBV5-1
CASTPAGTGDEKLFF
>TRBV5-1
CASSGQGTDTQYF
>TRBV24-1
CATSDLGGTGTGELFF
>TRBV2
CASSESSGTRGKLFF
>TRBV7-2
CASSLEGSSYNSPLHF
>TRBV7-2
CASSFVLNQPQHF
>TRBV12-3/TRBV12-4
CASSFHEQYF
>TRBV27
CASRIGTGDRYEQYF
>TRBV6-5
CASSYGTGRGETQYF
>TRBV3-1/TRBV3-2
CASSQGEGGQTQYF
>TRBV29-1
CSVWDRSETYEQYF
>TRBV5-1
CASSLQITDTQYF
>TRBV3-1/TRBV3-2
CASSPGNTEAFF
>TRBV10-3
CATGGQSETQYF
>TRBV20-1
CSASDGGLYGYTF
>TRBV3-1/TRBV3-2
CASSQDSYSGGGEGAFF
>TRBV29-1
CSVGYGLGAFF
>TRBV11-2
CASSLIRGLGNEQFF
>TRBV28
CASRSKGRLPPLHF
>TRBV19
CASTQDRTYGYTF
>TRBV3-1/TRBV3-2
CASSKTSGSPGETQYF
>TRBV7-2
CASSLGGPPSSYNSPLHF
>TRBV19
CASSNGDEKLFF
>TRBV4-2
CASSQDKQGARDEQFF
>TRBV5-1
CASRDRTDTEQYF
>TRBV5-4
CASSLEGRSSYEQYF
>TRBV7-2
CASSFRGGILAKNIQYF
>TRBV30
CAWSARRLNYGYTF
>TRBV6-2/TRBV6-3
CASSYWQPDTQYF